This T cell receptor (beta chain) is from a study of blood T cells in healthy people across ages. This clonotype came up a few times. The CDR3 length is 14 residues. Germline V gene data show CDR1 as SGHTA and CDR2 as FQGTGA. V was pared by 5 bases and J by 5 bases, with 9 bases of the junction left unmatched. Combining a sample-barcoded 5' primer with a J-beta primer mix, a second PCR ran for about 6 to 12 cycles. Via MiXCR, TCRdb re-called the 5' RACE reads, giving one row per CDR3 protein. Among 800,000 to 1,300,000 distinct CDR3 sequences listed, under 30% were seen once. The study recruited healthy Caucasian donors from Russia who were aged about 6 to 95. Isolation of PBMCs gave at least 6 million cells per sample. These data also formed part of another study, on T cells of mothers and their children. That work contributes: The authors identified no persistent microchimeric T cell clones.

The source is a girl under 10 years old in good health. The sequencing input was blood. The rearrangement joins TRBV7-3 to TRBJ2-7; 7 nucleotides line up with TRBD2. The CDR3 DNA follows: TGTGCCAGCAGCCTGATGGGGACTAACGACGAGCAGTACTTC. Protein: CASSLMGTNDEQYF.